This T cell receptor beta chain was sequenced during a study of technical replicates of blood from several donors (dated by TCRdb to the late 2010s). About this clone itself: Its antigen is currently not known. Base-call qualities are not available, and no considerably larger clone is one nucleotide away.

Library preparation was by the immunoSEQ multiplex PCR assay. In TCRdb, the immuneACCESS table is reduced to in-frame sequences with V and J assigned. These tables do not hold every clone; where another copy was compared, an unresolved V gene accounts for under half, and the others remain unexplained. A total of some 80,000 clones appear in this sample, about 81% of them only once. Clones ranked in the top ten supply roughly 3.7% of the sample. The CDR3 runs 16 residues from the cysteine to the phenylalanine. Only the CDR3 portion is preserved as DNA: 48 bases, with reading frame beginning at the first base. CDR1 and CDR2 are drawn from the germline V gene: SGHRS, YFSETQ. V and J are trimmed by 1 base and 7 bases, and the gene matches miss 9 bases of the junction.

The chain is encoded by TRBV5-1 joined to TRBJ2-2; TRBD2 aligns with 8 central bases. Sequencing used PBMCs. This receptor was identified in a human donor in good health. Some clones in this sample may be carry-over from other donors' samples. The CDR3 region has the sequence CASSLRVPSGLGELFF. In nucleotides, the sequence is TGCGCCAGCAGCTTGAGAGTCCCTAGCGGGCTCGGGGAGCTGTTTTTT.